A selection of T cell receptor beta chains follows, all from one sample in a study of blood T cell repertoires in COVID-19. Data came from immunoSEQ multiplex PCR; TCRdb stores just in-frame clones and leaves some out. The repertoire consists of fewer than 150,000 clones, with roughly 80% occurring once and the leading ten covering roughly 1.6%. The sample consisted of peripheral blood. All receptors come from a man in his forties or fifties with acute or convalescent COVID-19. Each CDR3 is given with its conserved first and last residue. D genes are given only for firm matches. Clone sizes are given selectively: once, few, many, or a class where the clone is expanded.

clone_size,d_call,v_call,j_call,cdr3_nt,cdr3_aa
-,-,TRBV18,TRBJ1-1,TGTGCCAGCTCACCAAATAACTTGGCCAGGATTGAGAACACTGAAGCTTTCTTT,CASSPNNLARIENTEAFF
-,TRBD1,TRBV4-1,TRBJ2-7,TGCGCCAGCAGCCAAGCCCTTGGGACAGGGAGCTACGAGCAGTACTTC,CASSQALGTGSYEQYF
-,-,TRBV30,TRBJ1-1,TGTGCCTGGAACTTAGGACAGCTGAACACTGAAGCTTTCTTT,CAWNLGQLNTEAFF
-,TRBD1,TRBV12-3/TRBV12-4,TRBJ2-2,TGTGCCAGCGGTTCAGGGGGCACCGGGGAGCTGTTTTTT,CASGSGGTGELFF
-,TRBD2,TRBV3-1/TRBV3-2,TRBJ2-4,TGTGCCAGCAGCCAAGCTAGCGGGGGGGAAGGTGGGTCCAAAAACATTCAGTACTTC,CASSQASGGEGGSKNIQYF
-,-,TRBV27,TRBJ2-7,TGTGCCAGCAGCTCAACCGGGGGATACGAGCAGTACTTC,CASSSTGGYEQYF
-,TRBD2,TRBV7-3,TRBJ2-1,TGTGCCAGCCGGGAGGCGGGGGGGCACGGTGAGCAGTTCTTC,CASREAGGHGEQFF
-,TRBD2,TRBV24-1,TRBJ2-7,TGTGCCACCAGTGATTCCGCTAGCGGGAGCTACGAGCAGTACTTC,CATSDSASGSYEQYF
-,TRBD1,TRBV10-2,TRBJ1-6,TGCGCCAGCAGCCCCGCCGGACAGGCTGGGTCACCCCTCCACTTT,CASSPAGQAGSPLHF
few,-,TRBV3-1/TRBV3-2,TRBJ1-2,TGTGCCAGCAGCCAAGAGGGACTCCTTAACTATGGCTACACCTTC,CASSQEGLLNYGYTF
-,TRBD2,TRBV9,TRBJ2-2,TGTGCCAGCAGACCCACTAGCGGCAACACCGGGGAGCTGTTTTTT,CASRPTSGNTGELFF
-,TRBD1,TRBV30,TRBJ2-3,TGTGCCTGGAGTCGGGACAGGGGCATGGCAGATACGCAGTATTTT,CAWSRDRGMADTQYF
-,TRBD2,TRBV20-1,TRBJ2-7,TGCAGTGCTAGCGGGGGGAGCGAGCAGTACTTC,CSASGGSEQYF
-,-,TRBV5-1,TRBJ1-2,TGCGCCACCCGAGACAGGAACTATGGCTACACCTTC,CATRDRNYGYTF
-,-,TRBV7-8,TRBJ2-3,TGTGCCAGCAGCGGCCGGGGGGCAGGGAGTCCGGATACGCAGTATTTT,CASSGRGAGSPDTQYF
-,-,TRBV27,TRBJ1-3,TGTGCCAGCAGTTTATCTCTTGGAAACACCATATATTTT,CASSLSLGNTIYF
-,TRBD2,TRBV5-1,TRBJ2-7,TGCGCCAGCAGCTGGGCTAGCGGGGTTTCTTCCTACGAGCAGTACTTC,CASSWASGVSSYEQYF
few,-,TRBV28,TRBJ1-2,TGTGCCAGCAGTTTAGGGGCCAGGGGCTATGGCTACACCTTC,CASSLGARGYGYTF
-,TRBD1,TRBV27,TRBJ1-1,TGTGCCAGCAGTCTCCATAGGCAGGGGGCCACTGAAGCTTTCTTT,CASSLHRQGATEAFF
-,-,TRBV19,TRBJ1-2,TGTGCCAGTAGCCCTGATAGGGGTTCCTATGGCTACACCTTC,CASSPDRGSYGYTF
-,-,TRBV19,TRBJ1-2,TGTGCCAGTAGTATGAGGCTCTATGGCTACACCTTC,CASSMRLYGYTF
-,-,TRBV18,TRBJ1-3,TGTGCCAGCTCAGAGAGCTCTGGAAACACCATATATTTT,CASSESSGNTIYF
few,TRBD2,TRBV19,TRBJ2-1,TGTGCCAGTACGGGGGGGGGCCTCAATGAGCAGTTCTTC,CASTGGGLNEQFF
-,TRBD1,TRBV18,TRBJ1-6,TGTGCCAGCTCACCCCGGACAGGGACAGGCTCACCCCTCCACTTT,CASSPRTGTGSPLHF
-,TRBD1,TRBV28,TRBJ1-5,TGTGCCAGCCTCCACTTGGGGACAGGGCTTTATAGCAATCAGCCCCAGCATTTT,CASLHLGTGLYSNQPQHF
-,TRBD1,TRBV7-3,TRBJ1-2,TGTGCCAGCAGCTTGACAGGGAAAGGGCGGGATGGCTACACCTTC,CASSLTGKGRDGYTF
-,TRBD1,TRBV10-3,TRBJ1-2,TGTGCCATCGGGAGCATCCATAGGACAGGGAATTATGGCTACACCTTC,CAIGSIHRTGNYGYTF
-,-,TRBV15,TRBJ1-3,TGTGCCACCAGCAGACAAGGAAACACCATATATTTT,CATSRQGNTIYF
-,TRBD2,TRBV5-1,TRBJ2-1,TGCGCCAGCAGCTTGAATTGGCTAGCGGGGGCTGAGCAGTTCTTC,CASSLNWLAGAEQFF
-,-,TRBV27,TRBJ1-2,TGTGCCAGCAGTCCCCAGTGGAGGGTTAGTAACTATGGCTACACCTTC,CASSPQWRVSNYGYTF
-,-,TRBV28,TRBJ1-4,TGTGCCAGCGCAGGGTACGATGAAAAACTGTTTTTT,CASAGYDEKLFF
many,-,TRBV28,TRBJ1-1,TGTGCCAGCAGTTTTCACGGGGAGAACACTGAAGCTTTCTTT,CASSFHGENTEAFF
-,-,TRBV2,TRBJ1-2,TGTGCCAGCAGTGATGGGACAACGTCCCTCAAAACGGATGGCTACACCTTC,CASSDGTTSLKTDGYTF
-,TRBD1,TRBV4-1,TRBJ1-4,TGCGCCAGCAGCCCCTCACAGGGGACTAATGAAAAACTGTTTTTT,CASSPSQGTNEKLFF